A selection of T cell receptor beta chains follows, all from one sample in a study of cytomegalovirus exposure and HLA in healthy donors. TCRdb's table, derived via immunoSEQ multiplex PCR, lists solely in-frame clones and lacks some. Of about 110,000 clones in the sample, 88% were seen once. Sequencing was performed on PBMCs. The origin of the receptors is a woman in her twenties or thirties in good health and CMV-seropositive. The CDR3 runs from the conserved cysteine through the conserved F or W. D genes are given only for firm matches. A row's size may be missing; if present it is once, few, many or a size class.

j_call v_call clone_size d_call cdr3_aa cdr3_nt
TRBJ2-1 TRBV10-2 NA NA CASSSLPGGKGNEQFF TGCGCCAGCAGTTCCCTCCCCGGGGGAAAGGGGAATGAGCAGTTCTTC
TRBJ1-4 TRBV6-5 once TRBD1 CASSYYRGEKLFF TGTGCCAGCAGTTACTACAGGGGGGAAAAACTGTTTTTT
TRBJ2-7 TRBV7-2 NA NA CASSLTRYTYEQYF TGTGCCAGCAGCTTAACTAGGTATACTTACGAGCAGTACTTC
TRBJ2-1 TRBV4-3 once NA CASSQELGDRGYNEQFF TGCGCCAGCAGCCAAGAATTAGGCGACCGGGGTTACAATGAGCAGTTCTTC
TRBJ2-3 TRBV30 NA TRBD2 CAWTPGLAGRADTQYF TGTGCCTGGACTCCCGGGCTAGCGGGACGGGCAGATACGCAGTATTTT
TRBJ2-2 TRBV4-1 NA NA CASSQVAPTGELFF TGCGCCAGCAGCCAAGTAGCCCCCACCGGGGAGCTGTTTTTT
TRBJ1-6 TRBV6-1 NA NA CASNEQQGVDSPLHF TGTGCCAGCAATGAGCAACAGGGTGTGGATTCACCCCTCCACTTT
TRBJ2-7 TRBV5-6 NA TRBD1 CASSLPGQGLYYEQYF TGTGCCAGCAGTCTGCCGGGACAGGGCCTATACTACGAGCAGTACTTC
TRBJ1-5 TRBV6-1 NA NA CASRGGVYSNQPQHF TGTGCCAGCAGAGGGGGGGTATATAGCAATCAGCCCCAGCATTTT
TRBJ2-3 TRBV4-2 NA NA CASSQTGRTQYF TGTGCCAGCAGCCAAACAGGGAGAACGCAGTATTTT
TRBJ2-7 TRBV6-5 NA NA CASAREATYEQYF TGTGCCAGTGCCCGCGAGGCGACCTACGAGCAGTACTTC
TRBJ2-1 TRBV7-2 NA NA CASSLGTAQSNEQFF TGTGCCAGCAGCTTGGGGACTGCGCAGTCCAATGAGCAGTTCTTC
TRBJ2-3 TRBV2 NA NA CASLAGAHTDTQYF TGTGCCAGCTTGGCGGGGGCACACACAGATACGCAGTATTTT
TRBJ2-1 TRBV18 NA TRBD2 CASSPGLAGVEQFF TGTGCCAGCTCACCGGGACTAGCGGGAGTTGAGCAGTTCTTC
TRBJ2-7 TRBV7-2 NA TRBD2 CASSLALTSGMAEQYF TGTGCCAGCAGCTTAGCGCTTACTAGCGGGATGGCCGAGCAGTACTTC
TRBJ2-2 TRBV5-1 NA TRBD2 CASSLALAGGSGELFF TGCGCCAGCAGCTTGGCCCTAGCGGGAGGGTCCGGGGAGCTGTTTTTT
TRBJ2-7 TRBV19 NA TRBD1 CASSRTGLGSYEQYF TGTGCCAGTAGCAGGACAGGGTTGGGCTCCTACGAGCAGTACTTC
TRBJ1-2 TRBV30 NA NA CAWSHSLTYTF TGTGCCTGGAGTCACAGTTTGACCTACACCTTC
TRBJ2-3 TRBV7-3 NA TRBD1 CASSTGGGTDTQYF TGTGCCAGCAGCACAGGGGGCGGCACAGATACGCAGTATTTT
TRBJ2-2 TRBV28 NA TRBD2 CASTQAGSPHTGELFF TGTGCCAGCACCCAAGCGGGAAGTCCCCACACCGGGGAGCTGTTTTTT
TRBJ2-1 TRBV4-2 NA TRBD2 CASSQMGLAGLVEQFF TGTGCCAGCAGCCAAATGGGACTAGCGGGGTTAGTTGAGCAGTTCTTC
TRBJ1-1 TRBV7-2 few NA CASSQDTYTEAFF TGTGCCAGCAGCCAAGACACATACACTGAAGCTTTCTTT
TRBJ2-7 TRBV11-2 once TRBD2 CASSAGLASEQYF TGTGCCAGCAGCGCGGGACTAGCATCCGAGCAGTACTTC
TRBJ1-3 TRBV5-1 NA NA CASSFDRGNTIYF TGCGCCAGCAGCTTCGACAGGGGAAACACCATATATTTT
TRBJ2-2 TRBV6-5 NA TRBD1 CASSWRETGGTGELFF TGTGCCAGCAGTTGGCGTGAGACAGGGGGGACCGGGGAGCTGTTTTTT
TRBJ2-1 TRBV6-4 NA TRBD2 CASSDRQLAGAWDEQFF TGTGCCAGCAGTGACCGACAACTAGCGGGAGCGTGGGATGAGCAGTTCTTC
TRBJ1-5 TRBV4-1 NA TRBD1 CASSQQTGGNQPQHF TGCGCCAGCAGCCAACAAACAGGGGGCAATCAGCCCCAGCATTTT
TRBJ1-3 TRBV30 NA TRBD1 CACLGQGLTGNTIYF TGTGCCTGTCTCGGACAGGGATTAACTGGAAACACCATATATTTT
TRBJ1-1 TRBV20-1 NA NA CSARVGTEAFF TGCAGTGCTAGGGTTGGGACAGAAGCTTTCTTT
TRBJ2-5 TRBV20-1 NA NA CSSQDQETQYF TGCAGTTCACAGGATCAAGAGACCCAGTACTTC
TRBJ2-1 TRBV19 NA TRBD1 CASSEGADYNEQFF TGTGCCAGTAGTGAGGGGGCGGATTACAATGAGCAGTTCTTC
TRBJ2-5 TRBV18 NA TRBD2 CASSRERGPQETQYF TGTGCCAGCTCGAGGGAGCGGGGGCCCCAAGAGACCCAGTACTTC
TRBJ2-7 TRBV30 NA TRBD2 CATSGGLGEQYF TGTGCCACGAGCGGGGGGTTGGGCGAGCAGTACTTC
TRBJ2-1 TRBV4-3 NA NA CASSQDNSYNEQFF TGCGCCAGCAGCCAAGATAACAGCTACAATGAGCAGTTCTTC
TRBJ2-7 TRBV7-9 NA TRBD1 CASSPSDREYEQYF TGTGCCAGCAGCCCCTCGGACAGGGAGTACGAGCAGTACTTC
TRBJ2-1 TRBV4-3 NA TRBD1 CASSQGAGTGGLEEQFF TGCGCCAGCAGCCAAGGAGCCGGGACAGGGGGTCTTGAGGAGCAGTTCTTC
TRBJ2-7 TRBV15 NA NA CATSRDNPVTYEQYF TGTGCCACCAGCAGAGATAATCCGGTGACCTACGAGCAGTACTTC
TRBJ1-3 TRBV28 NA NA CASRDHTGTGNTIYF TGTGCCAGCAGAGACCATACGGGGACTGGAAACACCATATATTTT
TRBJ1-3 TRBV30 NA TRBD1 CAWTQDRGPHNTIYF TGTGCCTGGACCCAGGACAGGGGGCCTCATAACACCATATATTTT
TRBJ1-2 TRBV10-2 once NA CASSGHQFHYGYTF TGCGCCAGCAGTGGACACCAGTTCCACTATGGCTACACCTTC
TRBJ2-3 TRBV29-1 NA TRBD2 CSVEMTLAESTDTQYF TGCAGCGTTGAGATGACTCTAGCGGAAAGCACAGATACGCAGTATTTT
TRBJ1-1 TRBV29-1 NA NA CSVVGAKTEAFF TGCAGCGTTGTAGGGGCTAAGACTGAAGCTTTCTTT
TRBJ1-5 TRBV6-6 NA NA CASSTDYSNQPQHF TGTGCCAGCAGTACGGACTATAGCAATCAGCCCCAGCATTTT
TRBJ2-7 TRBV5-1 few TRBD2 CASSLVSREAAGDF TGCGCCAGCAGCTTGGTCTCTCGGGAGGCCGCGGGGGACTTC
TRBJ2-5 TRBV5-6 NA TRBD2 CASSSKREVVQETQYF TGTGCCAGCAGCTCAAAGCGGGAGGTGGTCCAAGAGACCCAGTACTTC
TRBJ1-1 TRBV2 few NA CASSELGIRNTEAFF TGTGCCAGCAGTGAACTAGGCATTAGGAACACTGAAGCTTTCTTT